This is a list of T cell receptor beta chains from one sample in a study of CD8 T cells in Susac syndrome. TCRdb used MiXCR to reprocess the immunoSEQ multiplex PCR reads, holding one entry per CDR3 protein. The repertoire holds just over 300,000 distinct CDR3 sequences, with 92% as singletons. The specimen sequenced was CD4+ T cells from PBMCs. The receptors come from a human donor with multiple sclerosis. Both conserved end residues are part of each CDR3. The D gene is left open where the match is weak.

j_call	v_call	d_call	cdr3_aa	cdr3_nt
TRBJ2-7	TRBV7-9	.	CASSEQEITNEQYF	TGTGCCAGCAGCGAACAGGAGATCACCAACGAGCAGTACTTC
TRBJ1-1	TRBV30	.	CAWSAGAVEAFF	TGTGCCTGGAGTGCAGGGGCCGTAGAAGCTTTCTTT
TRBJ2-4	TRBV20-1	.	CSASGGATQNIQYF	TGCAGTGCTAGTGGCGGGGCAACCCAAAACATTCAGTACTTC
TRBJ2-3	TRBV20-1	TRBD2	CSARAGVLAGVTDTQYF	TGCAGTGCTAGAGCCGGGGTGCTAGCGGGAGTCACAGATACGCAGTATTTT
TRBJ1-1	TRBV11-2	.	CASSSHRGSEAFF	TGTGCCAGCAGCTCGCATAGGGGTAGTGAAGCTTTCTTT
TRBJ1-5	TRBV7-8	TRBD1	CASSLDRGVNQPQHF	TGTGCCAGCAGCCTGGACAGGGGAGTCAATCAGCCCCAGCATTTT
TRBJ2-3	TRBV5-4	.	CASSLRVFSRSQGKTDTQYF	TGTGCCAGCAGCTTGCGAGTTTTTTCCCGGAGCCAGGGGAAGACAGATACGCAGTATTTT
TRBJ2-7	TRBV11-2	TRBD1	CASSRRGGQGAFDEQYF	TGTGCCAGCAGCCGGAGGGGGGGACAGGGGGCTTTCGACGAGCAGTACTTC
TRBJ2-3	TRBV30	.	CAWEGGADTQYF	TGTGCCTGGGAGGGGGGCGCAGATACGCAGTATTTT
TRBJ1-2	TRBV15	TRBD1	CATSRELGQGYGYTF	TGTGCCACCAGCAGAGAGCTGGGACAGGGATATGGCTACACCTTC
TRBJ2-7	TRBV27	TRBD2	CASSFRGRSDEQYF	TGTGCCAGCAGTTTCCGCGGGAGGTCCGACGAGCAGTACTTC